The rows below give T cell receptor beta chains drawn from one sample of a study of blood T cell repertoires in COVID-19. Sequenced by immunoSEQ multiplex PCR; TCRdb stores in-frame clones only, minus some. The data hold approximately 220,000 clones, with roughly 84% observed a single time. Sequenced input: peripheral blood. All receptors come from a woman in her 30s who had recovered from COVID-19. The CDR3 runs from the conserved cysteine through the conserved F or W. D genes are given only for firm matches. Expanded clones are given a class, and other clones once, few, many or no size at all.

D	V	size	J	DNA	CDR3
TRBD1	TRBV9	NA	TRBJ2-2	TGTGCCAGCAGCACTACAGGGGGCCCCGGGGAGCTGTTTTTT	CASSTTGGPGELFF
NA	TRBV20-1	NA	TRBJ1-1	TGCAGTGGCAAGGGAGTCACTGAAGCTTTCTTT	CSGKGVTEAFF
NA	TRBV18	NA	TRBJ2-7	TGTGCCAGCTCACCTATGAGCTACGAGCAGTACTTC	CASSPMSYEQYF
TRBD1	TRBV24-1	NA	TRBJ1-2	TGTGCCACCAGTGATCCGGGACAGGGGTATGGCTACACCTTC	CATSDPGQGYGYTF
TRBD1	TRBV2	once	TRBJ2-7	TGTGTCAGCATCGACCCGGGACAGGGAGACGAGCAGTACTTC	CVSIDPGQGDEQYF
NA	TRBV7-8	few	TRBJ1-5	TGTGCCAGCATGCCGGGGAGGGAGAGCCAGCCCCAGCATTTT	CASMPGRESQPQHF
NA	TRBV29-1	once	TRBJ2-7	TGCAGCGTTGATTTGGGCGACGAGCAGTACTTC	CSVDLGDEQYF
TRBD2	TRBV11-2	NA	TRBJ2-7	TGTGCCAGCAGCTTGGCGGGAGGGCCGGGCTACGAGCAGTACTTC	CASSLAGGPGYEQYF
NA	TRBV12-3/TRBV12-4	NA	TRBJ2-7	TGTGCCAGCAGCCGCGACAGGAGGGAGCAGTACTTC	CASSRDRREQYF
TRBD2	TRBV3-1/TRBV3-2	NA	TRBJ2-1	TGTGCCAGCAGCGCAACTAGCGGGAGGGTCTATGAGCAGTTCTTC	CASSATSGRVYEQFF
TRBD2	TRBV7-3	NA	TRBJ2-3	TGTGCCAGCAGCGCCGGGACTAGCGGGACCACAGATACGCAGTATTTT	CASSAGTSGTTDTQYF
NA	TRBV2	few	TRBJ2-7	TGTGCCAGCGGGGAGCTCCAGCCGGGAGAGCAGTACTTC	CASGELQPGEQYF
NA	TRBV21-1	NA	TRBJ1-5	TGTGCCAGCAGCAAATTTCCGTCCGCCAGGGGTAGCAATCAGCCCCAGCATTTT	CASSKFPSARGSNQPQHF
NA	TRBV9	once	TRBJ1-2	TGTGCCAGCAGCTTTACAGGGGGCTACACCTTC	CASSFTGGYTF
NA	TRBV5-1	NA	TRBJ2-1	TGCGCCAGCAGCTTGCAGGGGAATGAGCAGTTCTTC	CASSLQGNEQFF
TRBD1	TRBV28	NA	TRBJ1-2	TGTGCCAGCAGTTTAAAGAGGTACAGGGGTCGTGATGGCTACACCTTC	CASSLKRYRGRDGYTF
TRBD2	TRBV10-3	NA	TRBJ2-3	TGTGCCATCAGGGGACTAGCGGGAGTGGCAGATACGCAGTATTTT	CAIRGLAGVADTQYF
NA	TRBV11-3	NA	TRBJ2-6	TGTGCCAGCAGCTTAGGGCCGTCTGGGGCCAACGTCCTGACTTTC	CASSLGPSGANVLTF
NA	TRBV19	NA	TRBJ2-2	TGTGCCAGTAGACTGACTAGGGACACCGGGGAGCTGTTTTTT	CASRLTRDTGELFF
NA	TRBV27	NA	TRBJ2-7	TGTGCCAGCAGTTTATGGGCAGGGTCCTACGAGCAGTACTTC	CASSLWAGSYEQYF
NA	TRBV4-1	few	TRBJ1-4	TGCGCCAGCAGCCAAGACCTCGAGGGAAAACTGTTTTTT	CASSQDLEGKLFF
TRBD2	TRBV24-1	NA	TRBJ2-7	TGTGCCACCAGTGCTACTAGCGGGGCCTACGAGCAGTACTTC	CATSATSGAYEQYF
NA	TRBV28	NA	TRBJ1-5	TGTGCCAGCAGCGGGGCGGCAGGGGGCAATCAGCCCCAGCATTTT	CASSGAAGGNQPQHF
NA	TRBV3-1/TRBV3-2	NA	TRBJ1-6	TGTGCCAGCAGCCAAGCAACAGGAAATAATTCACCCCTCCACTTT	CASSQATGNNSPLHF
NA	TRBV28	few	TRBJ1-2	TGTGCCAGCAGTTTGGTAGGGAGTTTTCGAAATGGCTACACCTTC	CASSLVGSFRNGYTF
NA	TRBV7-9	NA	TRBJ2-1	TGTGCCAGCACTCTACTAGGGGGAGAAGGGGAGCAGTTCTTC	CASTLLGGEGEQFF
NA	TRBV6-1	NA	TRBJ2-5	TGTGCCAGCAGTGAAGTGGCGGGGTCAAGGGAGACCCAGTACTTC	CASSEVAGSRETQYF
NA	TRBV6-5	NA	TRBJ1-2	TGTGCCAGCAGTCCCGAGGTCATCCAGGGGTATGGCTACACCTTC	CASSPEVIQGYGYTF
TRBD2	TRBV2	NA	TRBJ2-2	TGTGCCAGCGGACTAGCGGGAGTCACCGGGGAGCTGTTTTTT	CASGLAGVTGELFF
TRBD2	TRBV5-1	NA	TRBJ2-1	TGCGCCAGCAGCTTGACTAGCGGGAGACCTGATGAGCAGTTCTTC	CASSLTSGRPDEQFF
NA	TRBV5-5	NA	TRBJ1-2	TGTGCCAGCAGCTTGCATAGCTATGGCTACACCTTC	CASSLHSYGYTF
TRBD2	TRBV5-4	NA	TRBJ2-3	TGTGCCAGCAGTGGACTAGCGGTAGATACGCAGTATTTT	CASSGLAVDTQYF